This T cell receptor beta chain was captured in a study of blood T cell repertoires in COVID-19. About the study: Whether acute or convalescent, the COVID-19 samples came from the United States, Italy and Spain.

This CDR3 region has 14 residues. V was cut by 5 bases and J by 12 bases, with 19 bases left in between. Per germline, CDR1 SGHAT and CDR2 FQNNGV. This clone was picked up one time. Per the original data handling: Reference gene primer amplification gave nucleated cell count estimates. Clones were sequenced by immunoSEQ multiplex PCR, and TCRdb holds only the in-frame ones, with some missing. The D gene and trimming were derived from the DNA, and the V and J assignments and clone size from that table. The table shows 84,000 or so clones, with more than 60% occurring only once. The chain is built from TRBV11-2 and TRBJ1-4; the D gene is possibly TRBD1 (6 bases). Material for sequencing was peripheral blood. The clonotype was recovered from a man between 65 and 85 years old with acute or convalescent COVID-19. Here the CDR3 reads CASSNLDRQGELFF. The CDR3 DNA sequence: TGTGCCAGCAGCAACCTAGACAGGCAGGGAGAACTGTTTTTT.